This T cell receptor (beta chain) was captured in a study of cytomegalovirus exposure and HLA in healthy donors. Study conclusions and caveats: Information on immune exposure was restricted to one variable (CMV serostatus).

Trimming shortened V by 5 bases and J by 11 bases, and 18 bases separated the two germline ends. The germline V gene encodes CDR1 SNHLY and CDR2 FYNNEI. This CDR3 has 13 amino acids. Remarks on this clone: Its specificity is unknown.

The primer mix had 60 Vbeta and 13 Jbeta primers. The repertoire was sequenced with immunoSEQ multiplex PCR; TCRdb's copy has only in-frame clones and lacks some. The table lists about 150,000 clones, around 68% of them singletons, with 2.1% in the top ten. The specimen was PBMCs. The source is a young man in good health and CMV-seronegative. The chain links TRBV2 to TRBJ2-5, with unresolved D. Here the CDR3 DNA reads TGTGCCAGCAGTTATCAGTTCCCCGAGGAGCAGTACTTC. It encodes CASSYQFPEEQYF.